The clone carrying this T cell receptor beta chain came up a few times. Its antigen is unknown. The record originates from a study of regulatory T cells in long-lasting Graves disease. Whole-study findings and limits: Whereas new patients shared about a thousand public clonotypes, persistent patients shared more, at 2,500 to 3,500. Favored gene segments in persistent disease were TRBV28, TRBJ1-2 and TRBJ2-5.

Time point here: persistent/refractory GD, antithyroid drugs over 5 years with positive TRAb. The TCR library was made from RNA extracted from PBMCs. CDR1 is MNHEY and CDR2 is SVGEGT in the germline V gene. The germline V and J ends were trimmed by 6 bases and 1 base, with 18 bases remaining between them. This CDR3 region has 16 residues. Combining iRepertoire HTBI primers with Arm-PCR of CDR3 regions, the authors built TCR beta libraries. TCRdb itself ran the multiplex PCR reads through MiXCR, one entry per CDR3 protein. The table shows roughly 700,000 distinct CDR3 sequences, with 25% to 35% occurring only once.

The chain links TRBV6-2 or TRBV6-3 to TRBJ2-5; the D gene is possibly TRBD2 (5 bases). This sample comprised peripheral blood mononuclear cells (PBMCs), obtained when the disease was refractory, from a patient treated with antithyroid drugs. This clonotype originated in a female donor with Graves disease. CDR3 in amino acids: CASRSGLAVFQETQYF. For the CDR3, the DNA is TGTGCCAGCAGGAGCGGATTGGCGGTCTTCCAAGAGACCCAGTACTTC.